This T cell receptor (beta chain) was sequenced for a study of shared clonotypes between healthy human individuals. Only CD45RO-negative cells positively selected for CCR7 counted as naive CD8 cells, so terminally differentiated effector memory CD45RA+ cells were excluded. Using immunoSEQ multiplex PCR, the repertoire was profiled, and TCRdb retains in-frame clones only, with some absent. The data show more than 2 million clones, with about 94% seen just once and more than 1.5% held by the top ten. V lost 10 bases and J lost 6, with 16 bases in between. From germline, CDR1 is MNHEY and CDR2 SMNVEV (reference sequence). This CDR3 has 12 residues.

The receptor was derived from a man younger than 35 in good health. Some clones in this sample may be carry-over from other donors' samples. The chain recombines TRBV27 with TRBJ2-7; D is possibly TRBD2 (6 bases). The sequenced material came from naive CD8+ T cells from PBMCs. CDR3 coding DNA: TGTGCCATCCTGACGGGGGTGGGCGAGCAGTACTTC. It is translated as CAILTGVGEQYF.